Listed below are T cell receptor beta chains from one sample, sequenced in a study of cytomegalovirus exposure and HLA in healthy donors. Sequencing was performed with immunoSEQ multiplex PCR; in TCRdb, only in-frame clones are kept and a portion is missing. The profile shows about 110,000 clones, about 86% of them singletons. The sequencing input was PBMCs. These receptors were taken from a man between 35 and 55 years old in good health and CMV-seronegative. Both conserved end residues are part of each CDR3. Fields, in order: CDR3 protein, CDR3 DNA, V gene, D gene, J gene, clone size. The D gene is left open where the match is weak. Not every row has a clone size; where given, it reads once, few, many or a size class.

CASSSNVLYEQYF | TGTGCCAGCAGCTCCAACGTCCTATACGAGCAGTACTTC | TRBV5-4 | - | TRBJ2-7 | -
CASSRTTNEKLFF | TGTGCCAGCAGCCGTACAACTAATGAAAAACTGTTTTTT | TRBV6-5 | - | TRBJ1-4 | -
CASSFDRGSYEQYF | TGCGCCAGCAGCTTCGACAGGGGGTCCTACGAGCAGTACTTC | TRBV5-1 | TRBD1 | TRBJ2-7 | -
CASSLTAGQYGYTF | TGTGCCAGCAGTTTAACCGCTGGACAGTATGGCTACACCTTC | TRBV27 | - | TRBJ1-2 | once
CASSLARQGFGELFF | TGCGCCAGCAGCTTGGCCCGACAGGGGTTTGGGGAGCTGTTTTTT | TRBV5-1 | TRBD1 | TRBJ2-2 | -
CASSGQGRNEQFF | TGTGCCAGCAGCGGACAGGGCAGAAATGAGCAGTTCTTC | TRBV2 | TRBD1 | TRBJ2-1 | -
CSARLGQGAYF | TGCAGTGCTAGGCTAGGACAAGGTGCGTACTTC | TRBV20-1 | - | TRBJ2-7 | once
CASSLLAGKTDTQYF | TGTGCCAGCAGTCTACTAGCGGGGAAGACAGATACGCAGTATTTT | TRBV6-5 | TRBD2 | TRBJ2-3 | -
CASSPNRDRLGTQYF | TGTGCCAGCAGCCCTAATAGGGACAGACTGGGGACCCAGTACTTC | TRBV5-4 | TRBD1 | TRBJ2-5 | -
CASSHSGTRLFGETQYF | TGTGCCAGCAGCCATTCCGGGACAAGGCTTTTTGGAGAGACCCAGTACTTC | TRBV14 | - | TRBJ2-5 | once
CSGGAGNTIYF | TGCAGCGGGGGAGCGGGAAACACCATATATTTT | TRBV29-1 | - | TRBJ1-3 | -
CASSPEGGGSGELFF | TGTGCCAGCAGCCCCGAGGGCGGTGGGAGTGGGGAGCTGTTTTTT | TRBV9 | - | TRBJ2-2 | -
CASSRRDRAYNEQFF | TGTGCCAGCAGCCGTCGGGACAGGGCTTACAATGAGCAGTTCTTC | TRBV5-4 | TRBD1 | TRBJ2-1 | -
CASSMRTSISLNTEAFF | TGTGCCAGTAGTATGCGGACTTCAATCAGTCTGAACACTGAAGCTTTCTTT | TRBV19 | - | TRBJ1-1 | -
CASSWTSGTDTQYF | TGCGCCAGCAGCTGGACTAGCGGCACAGATACGCAGTATTTT | TRBV5-1 | TRBD2 | TRBJ2-3 | -
CASSLGAAGSGWSPLHF | TGTGCCAGCAGCTTGGGGGCCGCAGGATCAGGATGGTCACCCCTCCACTTT | TRBV5-8 | - | TRBJ1-6 | -
CASSPGGSYGYTF | TGTGCCAGCAGTCCCGGGGGGTCCTATGGCTACACCTTC | TRBV6-5 | - | TRBJ1-2 | -
CASSPRTGGAYGYTF | TGCGCCAGCAGCCCCAGGACAGGGGGCGCCTATGGCTACACCTTC | TRBV5-1 | TRBD1 | TRBJ1-2 | few
CASSESVGQYGNTIYF | TGTGCCAGCAGTGAATCTGTCGGACAGTACGGAAACACCATATATTTT | TRBV6-1 | - | TRBJ1-3 | -
CASSLLNTGELFF | TGTGCCAGCAGCTTACTAAACACCGGGGAGCTGTTTTTT | TRBV7-2 | - | TRBJ2-2 | -
CASRVPGQGINEQFF | TGTGCCAGCAGGGTGCCGGGACAGGGGATCAATGAGCAGTTCTTC | TRBV5-4 | TRBD1 | TRBJ2-1 | -
CASSLFPTQDEQYF | TGTGCCAGCAGCTTATTCCCCACCCAGGACGAGCAGTACTTC | TRBV7-2 | - | TRBJ2-7 | -
CASSEQGRDYGYTF | TGTGCCAGCAGTGAGCAGGGGAGAGACTATGGCTACACCTTC | TRBV2 | - | TRBJ1-2 | -
CASSSQGGQRSEQFF | TGTGCCAGCAGCTCTCAGGGCGGACAGCGGTCTGAGCAGTTCTTC | TRBV7-2 | - | TRBJ2-1 | -
CAVVRAGGYEQYF | TGTGCCGTCGTGAGGGCAGGGGGCTACGAGCAGTACTTC | TRBV6-5 | TRBD1 | TRBJ2-7 | -
CASSQSRVAGELFF | TGCGCCAGCAGCCAATCCAGGGTCGCCGGGGAGCTGTTTTTT | TRBV4-3 | - | TRBJ2-2 | -
CASSVRGYEQFF | TGTGCCAGCAGCGTAAGGGGGTATGAGCAGTTCTTC | TRBV9 | - | TRBJ2-1 | -
CASSLKQGSSYNEQFF | TGTGCCAGCAGCTTGAAACAGGGCAGCTCCTACAATGAGCAGTTCTTC | TRBV5-4 | - | TRBJ2-1 | once
CASSLMHQGAGMNTEAFF | TGCGCCAGCAGCCTTATGCATCAGGGGGCTGGTATGAACACTGAAGCTTTCTTT | TRBV4-3 | TRBD1 | TRBJ1-1 | -
CASSPLGGIDQPQHF | TGCGCCAGCAGCCCCCTTGGTGGCATCGATCAGCCCCAGCATTTT | TRBV5-1 | - | TRBJ1-5 | -
CASSPRQNTGELFF | TGTGCCAGCTCACCACGGCAAAACACCGGGGAGCTGTTTTTT | TRBV18 | - | TRBJ2-2 | -
CASSPTVTNTIYF | TGTGCCAGCAGTCCGACAGTTACAAACACCATATATTTT | TRBV28 | - | TRBJ1-3 | -
CASSPFVQGEQYF | TGCGCCAGCAGCCCCTTCGTACAGGGCGAGCAGTACTTC | TRBV5-1 | - | TRBJ2-7 | once
CASSEWTGTLQNYGYTF | TGTGCCAGCAGTGAGTGGACAGGAACCCTTCAAAACTATGGCTACACCTTC | TRBV28 | TRBD1 | TRBJ1-2 | -
CASSPGQSESPLHF | TGTGCCAGCAGCCCGGGACAGTCTGAATCACCCCTCCACTTT | TRBV5-4 | TRBD1 | TRBJ1-6 | -
CASSQEGEETQYF | TGCGCCAGCAGCCAAGAAGGAGAGGAGACCCAGTACTTC | TRBV4-1 | - | TRBJ2-5 | -
CSVDSSYEQYF | TGCAGCGTGGACAGCTCCTACGAGCAGTACTTC | TRBV29-1 | - | TRBJ2-7 | -
CASSLTGTNQPQHF | TGTGCCAGCAGCTTGACAGGGACCAATCAGCCCCAGCATTTT | TRBV28 | TRBD1 | TRBJ1-5 | -
CASKKTWSTDTQYF | TGTGCCAGCAAGAAGACTTGGAGCACAGATACGCAGTATTTT | TRBV6-5 | - | TRBJ2-3 | -
CAISEGLAGSTDTQYF | TGTGCCATCAGTGAGGGACTTGCGGGAAGCACAGATACGCAGTATTTT | TRBV10-3 | - | TRBJ2-3 | -
CASSYGRGRDQPQHF | TGTGCCAGCAGTTACGGCAGGGGTAGGGATCAGCCCCAGCATTTT | TRBV6-5 | - | TRBJ1-5 | -
CASSQDPLNYEQYF | TGTGCCAGCAGCCAAGACCCCCTAAACTACGAGCAGTACTTC | TRBV14 | - | TRBJ2-7 | -
CSARIEAEQFF | TGCAGTGCTAGAATCGAAGCTGAGCAGTTCTTC | TRBV20-1 | - | TRBJ2-1 | -
CASSRQEPQGAEAFF | TGTGCCAGTTCGAGACAGGAGCCCCAGGGCGCTGAAGCTTTCTTT | TRBV19 | - | TRBJ1-1 | -
CASSLRQAGNTIYF | TGTGCCAGCAGCTTACGGCAGGCTGGAAACACCATATATTTT | TRBV13 | - | TRBJ1-3 | -
CASSFRGRGEELFF | TGTGCCAGCAGCTTCAGGGGGCGCGGTGAAGAACTGTTTTTT | TRBV7-8 | TRBD1 | TRBJ1-4 | -
CASSVAGGPTGELFF | TGTGCCAGCAGCGTAGCGGGGGGACCAACCGGGGAGCTGTTTTTT | TRBV9 | TRBD2 | TRBJ2-2 | -
CASSLGARGGSEQYF | TGTGCCAGCAGCTTAGGGGCTAGGGGGGGTAGCGAGCAGTACTTC | TRBV7-2 | - | TRBJ2-7 | -
CASSYSSGSNTEAFF | TGTGCCAGCAGTTACTCCTCGGGGTCGAACACTGAAGCTTTCTTT | TRBV6-6 | - | TRBJ1-1 | -
CASSEKRLVEQYF | TGTGCCAGCAGTGAAAAGAGGTTGGTGGAGCAGTACTTC | TRBV6-1 | - | TRBJ2-7 | -
CASRGRQRPYEQYF | TGTGCCAGCAGGGGGCGGCAGCGTCCCTACGAGCAGTACTTC | TRBV27 | - | TRBJ2-7 | -
CASSLERGRYQETQYF | TGCGCCAGCAGCTTAGAGCGGGGGCGGTACCAAGAGACCCAGTACTTC | TRBV5-1 | TRBD2 | TRBJ2-5 | -
CASSFTTDSSEQYF | TGTGCCAGCAGCTTTACGACAGATTCTAGCGAGCAGTACTTC | TRBV7-6 | - | TRBJ2-7 | -
CASSLSGQTGNTIYF | TGTGCCAGCTCACTATCGGGACAAACTGGAAACACCATATATTTT | TRBV18 | - | TRBJ1-3 | -
CASSYSSGIAKNIQYF | TGTGCCAGCAGTTACTCGAGCGGGATAGCCAAAAACATTCAGTACTTC | TRBV6-5 | TRBD2 | TRBJ2-4 | -